Only a few counts were recorded for the clone carrying this T cell receptor (beta chain). Its antigen is currently unknown. The data belong to a study of T cell repertoires in aging, cancer and after chemotherapy. The wider study: Six age groups, ranging from 30 or younger to 70 or older, included the donors. About 8.1 million TCR reads made up the full dataset.

Multiplex touch-down PCR with TRB-A/B primers amplified rearranged V-D-J TRB sequences. In TCRdb, the multiplex PCR reads were re-called with MiXCR into one record per CDR3 protein. The table has 9,400 or so distinct CDR3 sequences, roughly a third seen once. The V gene lost 2 bases and the J gene lost 6 bases, with 14 bases spanning the gap. Germline V gene sequence: CDR1 MNHEY, CDR2 SVGAGI. The CDR3 spans 14 residues. Amplification of TCR beta used genomic DNA extracted from peripheral blood. General study results and limits: In each cancer cohort, median generation probability increased across chemotherapy, suggesting thymic output rebounded. Immunological memory after chemotherapy cannot be judged from the repertoire data.

The chain links TRBV6-5 to TRBJ2-7; possibly TRBD2 for D (5 bases). The sequence was collected from a human donor in good health. The donor label of this sample is uncertain. Sequencing was carried out using blood. In DNA, the CDR3 is TGTGCCAGCAGTTACGAGGGTTCGAGGGTCGAGCAGTACTTC. Amino acids: CASSYEGSRVEQYF.